The 21 T cell receptor beta chains below were found in one sample sequenced in a study of beta chain features in type 1 diabetes. Investigators reverse transcribed all isolated RNA, so they sequenced expressed TCRB transcripts. Libraries were prepared by immunoSEQ multiplex PCR; TCRdb keeps only in-frame clonotypes and omits some of them. Of some 15,000 clones in the sample, roughly 40% are singletons; the top ten hold around 0.53%. The sequenced material came from stem cell memory CD4+ T cells from blood. Receptors were obtained from a woman aged 40-49 years in good health.

The chain is built from TRBV7-9 and TRBJ2-1, with 11 bases matching TRBD2. CDR1 and CDR2 from the germline V gene are SEHNR and FQNEAQ (reference sequence). Unmatched junction bases numbered 3, after V lost 5 bases and J lost 9 bases. The CDR3 has 13 residues. The CDR3: CASSILAGGEQFF. DNA of the CDR3: TGTGCCAGCAGCATCCTAGCGGGGGGTGAGCAGTTCTTC.

The V and J genes are TRBV10-1 and TRBJ2-3; 7 bases align to TRBD2. Germline CDR1 is WNHNN and CDR2 is SYGVQD (reference sequence). The CDR3 loop spans 14 amino acids. The junction had 7 bases not matched to a gene; V was cut back by 6 bases and J by 4 bases. CDR3 DNA sequence: TGCGCCAGCAGGGCCGGGGGGTATGCAGATACGCAGTATTTT. Translating it yields CASRAGGYADTQYF.

In its sample, this clone was seen a few times. The chain joins TRBV11-2 to TRBJ1-4; D possibly corresponds to TRBD1 (6 bases). Trimming stripped 5 bases from V and 0 bases from J, with 22 bases between. This CDR3 has 19 amino acids. Looked up from germline, CDR1 is SGHAT and CDR2 is FQNNGV. CDR3: CASSILGSRAGATNEKLFF. The CDR3 region has the DNA TGTGCCAGCAGCATACTAGGGTCTCGCGCAGGGGCAACTAATGAAAAACTGTTTTTT.

This chain uses TRBV18 with TRBJ1-4; 7 bases are a match to TRBD1. Trimming removed 5 bases from V and 0 bases from J; junction bases left unmatched: 9. Germline lookup yields CDR1 KGHSH and CDR2 LQKENI. This CDR3 spans 17 amino acids. CDR3 nucleotides: TGTGCCAGCTCAGGGGGACAGCAAGCAGCAACTAATGAAAAACTGTTTTTT. Translating gives CASSGGQQAATNEKLFF.

The chain has TRBV6-5 and TRBJ1-2, with TRBD1 identical over 7 bases. The CDR3 is made up of 14 amino acids. V shed 7 bases, J shed 5 bases, and the junction held 10 bases outside the gene matches. In germline, CDR1 is MNHEY, CDR2 SVGAGI. The CDR3 loop is CASKKGAIAYGYTF. CDR3 DNA: TGTGCCAGCAAGAAGGGGGCAATAGCATATGGCTACACCTTC.

This sequence joins TRBV4-1 and TRBJ2-5; 8 bases match TRBD2. The CDR3 covers 15 residues. Germline CDR1 is MGHRA and CDR2 is YSYEKL. V dropped 1 base and J dropped 1; count of bases not matched to a gene: 2. Here the CDR3 DNA reads TGCGCCAGCAGCCAAGCCGGGACTAGCCAAGAGACCCAGTACTTC. It encodes CASSQAGTSQETQYF.

The chain combines TRBV4-1 with TRBJ2-1, with 9 bases aligning to TRBD2. Germline CDR1 MGHRA, CDR2 YSYEKL. The CDR3 loop spans 20 amino acids. V shed 4 bases and J 7 bases; nucleotides not matched to a gene: 23. Here the CDR3 reads CASSLLSLRGGQGNVNEQFF. As DNA, the CDR3 is TGCGCCAGCAGCCTTCTATCTTTGCGGGGGGGGCAGGGAAATGTGAATGAGCAGTTCTTC.

V and J are TRBV11-2 and TRBJ1-2; tentatively, D is TRBD1 (5 bases). Per germline, CDR1 SGHAT and CDR2 FQNNGV. Trimming took 5 bases from V and 2 from J, leaving 9 bases between them. This CDR3 comprises 13 residues. DNA of the CDR3: TGTGCCAGCAGCCCGACAGCGAACTATGGCTACACCTTC. Residues: CASSPTANYGYTF.

The chain carries TRBV7-2 and TRBJ2-7; D is uncertain. The CDR3 has 15 amino acids. Germline V gene data show CDR1 as SGHTA and CDR2 as FQGNSA. Trimming removed 5 bases from V and 1 base from J, with 15 bases in between. The CDR3 DNA is TGTGCCAGCAGCGGTTTTTTCAGATCATCCTACGAGCAGTACTTC. Translating gives CASSGFFRSSYEQYF.

The genes are TRBV19 and TRBJ1-6, with a tentative D call TRBD1 (5 bases). Germline values: CDR1 LNHDA, CDR2 SQIVND (reference sequence). The length of the CDR3 is 16 residues. V lost 3 bases to trimming and J lost 7 bases, with 16 bases between them. The CDR3 nucleotides are TGTGCCAGTAGTATCCTTCCGACAGCCAAAAATTCACCCCTCCACTTT. It is translated as CASSILPTAKNSPLHF.

The chain uses TRBV7-9 and TRBJ2-1; TRBD2 might be the D (5 bases). V dropped 0 bases and J dropped 6 bases, with 6 bases sitting between them. CDR1 is SEHNR and CDR2 is FQNEAQ in the germline V gene (reference sequence). The length of the CDR3 is 13 residues. CDR3 bases: TGTGCCAGCAGCTTAGCGCTAGCCAATGAGCAGTTCTTC. As protein: CASSLALANEQFF.

V and J are TRBV5-6 and TRBJ2-3; tentatively, D is TRBD1 (5 bases). Germline V CDR1 and CDR2: SGHDT, YYEEEE. V lost 4 bases, J lost 4 bases, and 19 bases lay in between. This CDR3 region has 16 residues. DNA of the CDR3: TGTGCCAGCAGCCCACGTCGGCAGGGCCCCTCAGATACGCAGTATTTT. Its translation: CASSPRRQGPSDTQYF.

A few counts support this clone. The chain has TRBV2 and TRBJ1-5, with 12 bases lining up with TRBD1. CDR1 is SNHLY, CDR2 FYNNEI, per germline. The length of the CDR3 is 19 residues. Trimming at V came to 5 bases and at J to 1 base, leaving 12 bases not matched to a gene. The CDR3 here is CASSRKPGQGAMSNQPQHF. DNA of the CDR3: TGTGCCAGCAGTCGTAAACCGGGACAGGGGGCGATGAGCAATCAGCCCCAGCATTTT.

The chain combines TRBV18 with TRBJ2-1; TRBD1 might be the D (7 bases). Trimming pared 3 bases from V and 15 bases from J, leaving 24 bases between. The CDR3 totals 15 residues. CDR1 and CDR2 (germline): KGHSH, LQKENI. The chain's CDR3 is CASSPQGDSSASLFF. The CDR3 DNA sequence: TGTGCCAGCTCACCCCAGGGGGACTCCTCCGCAAGCTTGTTCTTC.

This clone was found a few times. This chain joins TRBV9 and TRBJ2-5; TRBD1 agrees at 8 bases. V gave up 6 bases and J gave up 2 bases; unmatched junction bases: 9. Germline lookup yields CDR1 SGDLS and CDR2 YYNGEE. CDR3 length equals 15 residues. DNA for the CDR3: TGTGCCAGCAATTTCGGGACAGGAGATCAAGAGACCCAGTACTTC. Its translation is CASNFGTGDQETQYF.

The genes are TRBV5-1 and TRBJ2-2; D gene unclear. V lost 4 bases, J lost 1 base, and 5 bases lay in between. Germline values: CDR1 SGHRS, CDR2 YFSETQ. The CDR3 is 13 residues long. In DNA form, the CDR3 reads TGCGCCAGCAGCCAGAAGAACACCGGGGAGCTGTTTTTT. Residues: CASSQKNTGELFF.

This clone was counted only a few times. V and J are TRBV7-2 and TRBJ2-1; no firm D call. The CDR3 spans 12 residues. Germline V gene sequence: CDR1 SGHTA, CDR2 FQGNSA. Trimming left V 1 base short and J 7 bases short, with 5 bases between. The CDR3 DNA reads as TGTGCCAGCAGCTTAGGGGCAAATGAGCAGTTCTTC. Amino acid sequence: CASSLGANEQFF.

The chain uses TRBV5-1 and TRBJ2-5; TRBD2 matches at 14 bases. From germline, CDR1 is SGHRS and CDR2 YFSETQ. V was pared by 0 bases and J by 0 bases, with 1 base of the junction left unmatched. The CDR3 is 17 amino acids. The CDR3 region is CASSLGLAGGYQETQYF. Here the CDR3 DNA reads TGCGCCAGCAGCTTGGGACTAGCGGGGGGGTACCAAGAGACCCAGTACTTC.

Only a few counts were recorded for this clone. The chain uses TRBV6-5 and TRBJ2-5; 9 bases fit TRBD1. Trimming at V came to 8 bases and at J to 1 base, leaving 5 bases not matched to a gene. The CDR3 extends over 14 amino acids. CDR1 and CDR2 from the germline V gene are MNHEY and SVGAGI. CDR3 coding DNA: TGTGCCAGCCCCCGGGACAGGGTCCAAGAGACCCAGTACTTC. Protein product: CASPRDRVQETQYF.

The chain combines TRBV7-9 with TRBJ1-2; 7 bases align to TRBD1. Germline lookup yields CDR1 SEHNR and CDR2 FQNEAQ (reference sequence). V lost 8 bases and J lost 4; bases outside the gene matches: 10. This CDR3 has 14 residues. The CDR3 spells CASSWRDSGYGYTF. The CDR3 nucleotides are TGTGCCAGCTCTTGGAGGGACAGTGGCTATGGCTACACCTTC.

The chain recombines TRBV6-5 with TRBJ2-1, with TRBD2 matching 8 bases. The CDR3 is 15 residues long. The germline CDR1 and CDR2 sequences are MNHEY and SVGAGI. V shed 8 bases, J shed 8 bases, and the junction held 14 bases outside the gene matches. The CDR3, as DNA: TGTGCCAGCCTTACTCGGGGGGGGGCCGTCGATGAGCAGTTCTTC. Translated: CASLTRGGAVDEQFF.